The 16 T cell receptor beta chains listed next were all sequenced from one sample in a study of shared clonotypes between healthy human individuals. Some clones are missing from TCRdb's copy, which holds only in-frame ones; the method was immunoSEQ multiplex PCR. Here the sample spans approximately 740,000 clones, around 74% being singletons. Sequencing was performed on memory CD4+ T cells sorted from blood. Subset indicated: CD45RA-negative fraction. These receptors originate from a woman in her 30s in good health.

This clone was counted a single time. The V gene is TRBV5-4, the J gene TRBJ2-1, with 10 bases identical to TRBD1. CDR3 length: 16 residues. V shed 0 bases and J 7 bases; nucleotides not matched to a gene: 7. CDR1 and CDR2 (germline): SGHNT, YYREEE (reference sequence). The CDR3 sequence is CASSLGGDRGPNEQFF. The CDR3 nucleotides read TGTGCCAGCAGCTTGGGTGGGGACAGGGGACCAAATGAGCAGTTCTTC.

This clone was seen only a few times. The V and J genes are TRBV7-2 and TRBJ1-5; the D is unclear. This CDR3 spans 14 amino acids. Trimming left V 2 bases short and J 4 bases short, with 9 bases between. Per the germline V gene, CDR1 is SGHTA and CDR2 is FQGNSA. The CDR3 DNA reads TGTGCCAGCAGCTTAATGGAGGGTAATCAGCCCCAGCATTTT. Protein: CASSLMEGNQPQHF.

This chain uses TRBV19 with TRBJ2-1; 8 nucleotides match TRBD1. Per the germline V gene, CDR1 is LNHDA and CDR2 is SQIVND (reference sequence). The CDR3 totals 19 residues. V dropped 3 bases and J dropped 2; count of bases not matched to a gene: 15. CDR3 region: CASSINRGSTRRAYNEQFF. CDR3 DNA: TGTGCCAGTAGTATTAACAGGGGGAGCACCAGGAGGGCCTACAATGAGCAGTTCTTC. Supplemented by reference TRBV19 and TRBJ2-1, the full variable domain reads DGGITQSPKYLFRKEGQNVTLSCEQNLNHDAMYWYRQDPGQGLRLIYYSQIVNDFQKGDIAEGYSVSREKKESFPLTVTSAQKNPTAFYLCASSINRGSTRRAYNEQFFGPGTRLTVL.

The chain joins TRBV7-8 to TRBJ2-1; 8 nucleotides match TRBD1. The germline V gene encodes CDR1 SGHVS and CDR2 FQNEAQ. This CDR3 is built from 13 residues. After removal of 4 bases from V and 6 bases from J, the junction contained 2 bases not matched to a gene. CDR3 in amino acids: CASSSDRGNEQFF. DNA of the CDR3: TGTGCCAGCAGCTCCGACAGGGGCAATGAGCAGTTCTTC. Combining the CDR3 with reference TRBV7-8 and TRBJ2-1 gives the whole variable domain GAGVSQSPRYKVAKRGQDVALRCDPISGHVSLFWYQQALGQGPEFLTYFQNEAQLDKSGLPSDRFFAERPEGSVSTLKIQRTQQEDSAVYLCASSSDRGNEQFFGPGTRLTVL.

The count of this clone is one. The CDR3 DNA reads TGTGCCTGGAGTGCCCGGACAGGGGGAAGGAACACTGAAGCTTTCTTT. This gives the protein CAWSARTGGRNTEAFF. V gene TRBV30 combines with J gene TRBJ1-1; 10 bases line up with TRBD1. V lost 1 base, J lost 1 base, and 6 bases stayed unmatched. CDR3 length equals 16 residues. In germline, CDR1 is GTSNPN, CDR2 SVGIG (reference sequence). The whole variable domain, filled in from reference TRBV30 and TRBJ1-1, reads SQTIHQWPATLVQPVGSPLSLECTVEGTSNPNLYWYRQAAGRGLQLLFYSVGIGQISSEVPQNLSASRPQDRQFILSSKKLLLSDSGFYLCAWSARTGGRNTEAFFGQGTRLTVV.

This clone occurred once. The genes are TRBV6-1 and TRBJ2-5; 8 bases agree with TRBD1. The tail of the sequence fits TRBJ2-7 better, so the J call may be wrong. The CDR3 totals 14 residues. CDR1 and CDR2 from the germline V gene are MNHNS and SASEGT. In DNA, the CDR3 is TGTGCCAGCAGTGAGCAGGGGGCTCCCTACGAGCAGTACTTC. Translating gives CASSEQGAPYEQYF.

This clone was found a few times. As DNA, the CDR3 is TGTGCCAGCAGTGGGGGACAGGGACGGGAGCAGTACTTC. Encoded protein: CASSGGQGREQYF. The chain is built from TRBV6-5 and TRBJ2-7; 9 positions agree with TRBD1. With V trimmed by 5 bases and J by 7 bases, 6 bases remained unmatched. In germline, CDR1 is MNHEY, CDR2 SVGAGI. The CDR3 is made up of 13 amino acids.

For the CDR3, the DNA is TGTGCCAGCAGTAACAACTGGGGGGCTGAGACCCAGTACTTC. Its protein is CASSNNWGAETQYF. This chain links TRBV28 with TRBJ2-5; D possibly uses TRBD1 or TRBD2 (6 bases each). The V gene lost 5 bases and the J gene lost 5 bases, with 15 bases spanning the gap. Germline V CDR1 and CDR2: MDHEN, SYDVKM. This CDR3 spans 14 amino acids.

The CDR3 DNA sequence: TGTGCCAGCAGCTTAGGGGGGAATGCTGGGGCCAACGTCCTGACTTTC. This codes for CASSLGGNAGANVLTF. The chain couples TRBV7-9 to TRBJ2-6; D assignment may be TRBD1 or TRBD2 (5 bases each). Germline lookup yields CDR1 SEHNR and CDR2 FQNEAQ (reference sequence). The CDR3 loop spans 16 amino acids. Trimming cost V 1 base and J 2 bases, with 9 bases left between them.

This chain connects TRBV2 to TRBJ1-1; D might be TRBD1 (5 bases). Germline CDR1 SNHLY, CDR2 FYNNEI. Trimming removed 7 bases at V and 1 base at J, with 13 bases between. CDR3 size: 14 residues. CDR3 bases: TGTGCCAGCAACTCGGCGGGGCCGAACACTGAAGCTTTCTTT. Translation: CASNSAGPNTEAFF.

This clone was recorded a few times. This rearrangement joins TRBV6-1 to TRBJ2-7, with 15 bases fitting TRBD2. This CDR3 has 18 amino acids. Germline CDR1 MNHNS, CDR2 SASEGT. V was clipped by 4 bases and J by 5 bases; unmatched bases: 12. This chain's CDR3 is CASSVGLAGGDWGNEQYF. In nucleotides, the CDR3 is TGTGCCAGCAGTGTCGGACTAGCGGGAGGGGACTGGGGGAACGAGCAGTACTTC.

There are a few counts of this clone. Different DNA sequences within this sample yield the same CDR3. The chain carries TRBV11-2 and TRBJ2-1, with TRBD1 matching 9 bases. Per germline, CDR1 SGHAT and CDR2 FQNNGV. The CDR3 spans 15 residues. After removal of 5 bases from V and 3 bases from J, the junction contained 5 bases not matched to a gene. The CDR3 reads CASSLGQGLYNEQFF. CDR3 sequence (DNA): TGTGCCAGCAGCCTGGGACAGGGACTCTACAATGAGCAGTTCTTC.

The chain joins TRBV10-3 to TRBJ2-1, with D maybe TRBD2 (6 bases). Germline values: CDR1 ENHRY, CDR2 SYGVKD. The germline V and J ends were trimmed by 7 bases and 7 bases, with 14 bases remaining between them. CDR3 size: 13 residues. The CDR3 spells CAIKGTTSNEQFF. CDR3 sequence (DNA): TGTGCCATCAAAGGGACGACTAGTAATGAGCAGTTCTTC.

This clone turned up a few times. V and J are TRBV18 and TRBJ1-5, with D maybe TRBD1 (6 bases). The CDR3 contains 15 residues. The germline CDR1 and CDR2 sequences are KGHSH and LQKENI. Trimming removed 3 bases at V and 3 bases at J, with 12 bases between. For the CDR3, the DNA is TGTGCCAGCTCACCCCGGACAGCACTCAATCAGCCCCAGCATTTT. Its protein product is CASSPRTALNQPQHF. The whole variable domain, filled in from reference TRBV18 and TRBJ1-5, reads NAGVMQNPRHLVRRRGQEARLRCSPMKGHSHVYWYRQLPEEGLKFMVYLQKENIIDESGMPKERFSAEFPKEGPSILRIQQVVRGDSAAYFCASSPRTALNQPQHFGDGTRLSIL.

The CDR3 coding sequence is TGCGCCAGCAGCTTGGCCTCGCGAGGACAGGGCACCGGGGAGCTGTTTTTT. Protein: CASSLASRGQGTGELFF. This sequence joins TRBV5-1 and TRBJ2-2; 8 bases are shared with TRBD1. The J segment lost 4 bases and the V segment lost 0 bases, leaving 8 bases of the junction unmatched. CDR1 SGHRS and CDR2 YFSETQ come from the germline V gene. The CDR3 has 17 residues. The variable domain in full, completed from reference TRBV5-1 and TRBJ2-2, reads KAGVTQTPRYLIKTRGQQVTLSCSPISGHRSVSWYQQTPGQGLQFLFEYFSETQRNKGNFPGRFSGRQFSNSRSEMNVSTLELGDSALYLCASSLASRGQGTGELFFGEGSRLTVL.

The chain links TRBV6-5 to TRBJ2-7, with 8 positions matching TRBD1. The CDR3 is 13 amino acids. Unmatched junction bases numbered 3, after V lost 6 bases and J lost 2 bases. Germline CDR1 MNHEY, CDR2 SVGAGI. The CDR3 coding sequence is TGTGCCAGCAGAAGGGGACAGGCCTACGAGCAGTACTTC. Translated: CASRRGQAYEQYF.